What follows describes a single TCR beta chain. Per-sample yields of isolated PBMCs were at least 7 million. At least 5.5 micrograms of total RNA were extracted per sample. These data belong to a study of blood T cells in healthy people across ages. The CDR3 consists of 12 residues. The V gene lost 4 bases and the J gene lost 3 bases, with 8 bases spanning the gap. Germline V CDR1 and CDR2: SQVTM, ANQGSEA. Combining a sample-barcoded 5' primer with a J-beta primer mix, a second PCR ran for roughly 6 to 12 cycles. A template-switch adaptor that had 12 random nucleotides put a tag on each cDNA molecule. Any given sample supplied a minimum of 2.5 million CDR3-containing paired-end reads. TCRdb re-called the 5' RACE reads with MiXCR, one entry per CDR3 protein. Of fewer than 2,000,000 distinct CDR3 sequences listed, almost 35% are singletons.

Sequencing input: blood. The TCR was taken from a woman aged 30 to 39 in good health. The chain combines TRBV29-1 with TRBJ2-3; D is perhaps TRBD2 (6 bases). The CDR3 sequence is CSVVRETDTQYF. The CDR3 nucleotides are TGCAGCGTTGTGCGGGAAACAGATACGCAGTATTTT.